This is a list of T cell receptor beta chains from one sample in a study of T cells in localized non-small cell lung cancer. Only in-frame clones appear in the TCRdb table, and some are missing; sequencing was by immunoSEQ multiplex PCR. The data contain about 15,000 clones, approximately 85% of them singletons. This specimen consisted of peripheral blood, obtained before any cancer treatment. These receptors all come from an older female donor with stage I squamous cell lung carcinoma. Both conserved end residues are part of each CDR3. The D gene is left open where the match is weak. The size field is filled for only some rows; it gives once, few, many or a size class.

TRBJ2-5 | TRBD1 | 16 | . | TRBV18 | TGTGCCAGCTCACCACGTGCCAGGGGGCTTCAAGAGACCCAGTACTTC | CASSPRARGLQETQYF
TRBJ1-1 | . | 11 | . | TRBV29-1 | TGCAGCGTTGAAGGAGCAGCTGAAGCTTTCTTT | CSVEGAAEAFF
TRBJ2-7 | TRBD2 | 14 | . | TRBV5-4 | TGTGCCAGCAGCTTGGGGCTAGCGGGAGACGAGCAGTACTTC | CASSLGLAGDEQYF
TRBJ2-3 | . | 16 | once | TRBV5-1 | TGCGCCAGCAGCTTGGCGCCGACAGATGACACAGATACGCAGTATTTT | CASSLAPTDDTDTQYF
TRBJ2-2 | . | 15 | . | TRBV6-5 | TGTGCCAGCAGGTTAGGACAGCAAAACACCGGGGAGCTGTTTTTT | CASRLGQQNTGELFF
TRBJ2-3 | . | 11 | . | TRBV11-2 | TGTGCCAGCAGCTCCGAAGATACGCAGTATTTT | CASSSEDTQYF
TRBJ1-4 | . | 15 | . | TRBV28 | TGTGCCAGCAGTTTCGTTGGCAGGGGAGGAGAAAAACTGTTTTTT | CASSFVGRGGEKLFF
TRBJ2-5 | TRBD2 | 15 | few | TRBV7-2 | TGTGCCAGCAGCCGAGTCCCTACTAGCGTGGAGACCCAGTACTTC | CASSRVPTSVETQYF
TRBJ2-5 | TRBD2 | 16 | few | TRBV27 | TGTGCCAGCAGTCGCCTGGGGCGGGGGGCCCTAGAGACCCAGTACTTC | CASSRLGRGALETQYF
TRBJ1-5 | . | 12 | . | TRBV28 | TGTGCCAGCAGTTTAATGCGTCAGCCCCAGCATTTT | CASSLMRQPQHF